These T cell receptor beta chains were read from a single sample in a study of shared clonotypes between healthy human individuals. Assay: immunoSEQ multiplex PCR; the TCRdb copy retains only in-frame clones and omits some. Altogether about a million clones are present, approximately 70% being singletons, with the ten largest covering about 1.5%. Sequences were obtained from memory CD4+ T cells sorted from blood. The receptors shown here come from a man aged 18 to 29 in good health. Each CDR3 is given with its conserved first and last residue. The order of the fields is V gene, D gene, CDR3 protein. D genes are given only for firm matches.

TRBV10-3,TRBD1,CAIRPGQSNSPLHF
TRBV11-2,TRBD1,CASSTQGQANAEAFF
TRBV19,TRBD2,CASSIAGGGTDTQYF
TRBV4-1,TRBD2,CASSQEAAGGLWNEQYF
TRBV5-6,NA,CASSGRGPGDTQYF
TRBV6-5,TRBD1,CASSTPGGGYTF
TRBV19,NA,CASSIPGVRTEAFF
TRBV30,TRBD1,CAWSVMGQGAYEQYF
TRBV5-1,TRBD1,CASSSRQGATNGYTF
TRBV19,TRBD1,CASSTTGLINEQFF
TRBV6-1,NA,CASSDGGPNQPQHF
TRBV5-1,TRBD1,CASSQPSDREAFF
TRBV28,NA,CASSDTGKGSYEQYF
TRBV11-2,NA,CASSLDLPATNTGELFF
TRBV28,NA,CASSPRDKSNYGYTF
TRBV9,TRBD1,CASSQQGRGEKLFF
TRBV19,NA,CASSMTENIQYF
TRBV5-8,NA,CASSLGRRTGELFF